These T cell receptor beta chains were read from a single sample in a study of vaccination and CD4 T cells after COVID-19. TCRdb re-analysed the PCR reads in MiXCR, keeping a single row per CDR3 protein. There are around 2,500 distinct CDR3 sequences in the sample; about two fifths occur only once, and around three fifths lies in the top ten. These receptors have no known antigen. Sequenced sample: CD4+ T cells from blood, cultured in vitro. These receptor sequences come from a human donor in good health. Each CDR3 is given with its conserved first and last residue. D genes are given only for firm matches. Not all rows give a size; the values are once, few, many and, for expanded clones, a class.

abundance	d_gene	v_gene	j_gene	CDR3nt	CDR3aa
-	TRBD2	TRBV20-1	TRBJ2-1	TGCAGTGCTAGAAAAGAGGGACTAGCATACTACAATGAGCAGTTCTTC	CSARKEGLAYYNEQFF
-	TRBD2	TRBV6-2/TRBV6-3	TRBJ2-2	TGTGCCAGCAGGACTAGCGGGGCGAACACCGGGGAGCTGTTTTTT	CASRTSGANTGELFF
-	-	TRBV28	TRBJ1-2	TGTGCCAGCAGACTCCGGGACACCCGACAGCCAAACTATGGCTACACCTTC	CASRLRDTRQPNYGYTF
-	-	TRBV11-2	TRBJ1-2	TGTGCCAGCAGCTCCACCACGGCAACAGCTAACTATGGCTACACCTTC	CASSSTTATANYGYTF
few	-	TRBV7-3	TRBJ1-1	TGTGCCAGCAGACCGGGGGGCTCTAACACTGAAGCTTTCTTT	CASRPGGSNTEAFF
-	-	TRBV27	TRBJ1-2	TGTGCCAGCAGTTTGGTCGGGTCCCCAGGGGCCTATGGCTACACCTTC	CASSLVGSPGAYGYTF
few	TRBD1	TRBV5-4	TRBJ2-7	TGTGCCAGCAGCTTACAGGGGTCGGGGACCTACGAGCAGTACTTC	CASSLQGSGTYEQYF
few	-	TRBV20-1	TRBJ1-2	TGCAGTGTCCCGGATGGCGGAGGAAACTACTATGGCTACACCTTC	CSVPDGGGNYYGYTF
-	TRBD2	TRBV6-1	TRBJ2-2	TGTGCCAGCACGGAGACTAGCGGGGGGGCGGCCGGGGAGCTGTTTTTT	CASTETSGGAAGELFF
-	-	TRBV7-2	TRBJ1-2	TGTGCCAGCAGCTTAGATCCCGCCTATGGCTACACCTTC	CASSLDPAYGYTF
-	-	TRBV20-1	TRBJ1-1	TGCAGTGCCCCGCGCCCGGGACATCGGGACACTGAAGCTTTCTTT	CSAPRPGHRDTEAFF
-	TRBD1	TRBV7-2	TRBJ2-1	TGTGCCAGCAGCGCGACAGGGGGGAGTTACAATGAGCAGTTCTTC	CASSATGGSYNEQFF
few	-	TRBV24-1	TRBJ1-1	TGTGCCACCAGTGACCTGACAGCTAAAGCTTTCTTT	CATSDLTAKAFF
-	-	TRBV7-3	TRBJ1-2	TGTGCCAGCAGCTTAGGGGCGGGGTATGGCTACACCTTC	CASSLGAGYGYTF
few	TRBD1	TRBV5-1	TRBJ1-6	TGCGCCAGCAGCAGGACAGGGGTAAGTTCACCCCTCCACTTT	CASSRTGVSSPLHF
-	TRBD1	TRBV6-1	TRBJ1-2	TGTGCCAGCAGGCGGACAGGGTTCGGCTACACCTTC	CASRRTGFGYTF
-	TRBD2	TRBV6-1	TRBJ2-3	TGTGCCAGCAGGCGACTAGCGGGTTGGGCAGATACGCAGTATTTT	CASRRLAGWADTQYF
few	-	TRBV2	TRBJ2-3	TGTGCCAGCAGTGAGATTGAAAGGGTCACAGATACGCAGTATTTT	CASSEIERVTDTQYF
few	-	TRBV21-1	TRBJ1-5	TGTGCCAGCACCTCAAGGATACTCGTGACAGGTCGAACCCGGGGGCCCCAGCATTTT	CASTSRILVTGRTRGPQHF
-	-	TRBV3-1	TRBJ2-7	TGTGCCAGCAGCGCCGCGGTGGGCCACGAGCAGTACTTC	CASSAAVGHEQYF
few	-	TRBV7-8	TRBJ2-2	TGTGCCAGCAGCCCACTAGCCCTAAGGACCGGGGAGCTGTTTTTT	CASSPLALRTGELFF
-	-	TRBV27	TRBJ1-5	TGTGCCAGCAGCCCAGGTAGCAATCAGCCCCAGCATTTT	CASSPGSNQPQHF